Listed here are 30 T cell receptor beta chains from one sample, sequenced in a study of early T cells in non-severe SARS-CoV-2 infection. TCRdb itself ran the 5' RACE reads through MiXCR, one entry per CDR3 protein. This sample yields about 97,000 distinct CDR3 sequences, of which 9.5% to 12% are seen a single time; around 4.6% belongs to the top ten. The sequencing here drew on whole blood, taken at baseline. The receptors originated from an adult who was a healthcare worker with PCR-confirmed SARS-CoV-2 infection or an uninfected control (not recorded which).

The chain's CDR3 is CATSDFNGNNEQFF. In DNA, the CDR3 is TGTGCCACCAGTGATTTTAACGGAAACAATGAGCAGTTCTTC. The rearrangement joins TRBV24-1 to TRBJ2-1; unclear D gene. CDR3 length: 14 amino acids. The V gene's germline CDR1 is KGHDR and CDR2 SFDVKD. The V end lost 1 base, the J end lost 5 bases, and 8 bases lay between the germline ends.

The V gene is TRBV5-5, the J gene TRBJ2-1; 10 bases map to TRBD2. CDR1 and CDR2 from the germline V gene are SGHKS and YYEKEE (reference sequence). The ends lost 4 bases at V and 3 bases at J; junction bases unmatched: 7. The CDR3 consists of 16 residues. DNA of the CDR3: TGTGCCAGCAGCAGACAAGCGGGAGGGTTCTACAATGAGCAGTTCTTC. Amino acid sequence: CASSRQAGGFYNEQFF.

This clonotype occurred many times. The chain joins TRBV7-9 to TRBJ2-7, with D possibly TRBD2 on 6 matching bases. Looked up from germline, CDR1 is SEHNR and CDR2 is FQNEAQ (reference sequence). Between the trimmed V and J ends, which lost 5 bases and 3 bases, there was a span of 17 bases. The CDR3 has 15 residues. CDR3 nucleotide sequence: TGTGCCAGCAGCCCCGCGGGACGGGCGAACTACGAGCAGTACTTC. Encoded protein: CASSPAGRANYEQYF.

The chain employs TRBV15 and TRBJ2-3; the D is unclear. This CDR3 comprises 15 residues. Germline loops: CDR1 LNHNV, CDR2 YYDKDF (reference sequence). The germline V and J ends were trimmed by 1 base and 2 bases, with 10 bases remaining between them. The CDR3 coding sequence is TGTGCCACCAGCAGAGGACCCAACCCCACAGATACGCAGTATTTT. Its protein product is CATSRGPNPTDTQYF.

This clonotype was counted at least ten times. The chain is built from TRBV13 and TRBJ2-7, with 9 bases aligning to TRBD2. From germline, CDR1 is PRHDT and CDR2 FYEKMQ (reference sequence). Unmatched junction bases numbered 4, after V lost 3 bases and J lost 4 bases. This CDR3 spans 14 amino acids. For the CDR3, the DNA is TGTGCCAGCAGCTTCGGGCTAGCGGGGTACGAGCAGTACTTC. Its translation: CASSFGLAGYEQYF.

This clonotype was found a few times. The CDR3 loop reads CASSPVRFQETQYF. The CDR3 nucleotides are TGTGCCAGCAGCCCAGTCCGTTTCCAAGAGACCCAGTACTTC. The chain has TRBV6-2 or TRBV6-3 and TRBJ2-5; D remains unclear. Trimming pared 6 bases from V and 1 base from J, leaving 12 bases between. There are 14 residues in the CDR3. Germline V gene sequence: CDR1 MNHEY, CDR2 SVGEGT.

The rearrangement uses TRBV5-1 and TRBJ1-2, with D uncertain. V lost 7 bases, J lost 7 bases, and 17 bases lay in between. CDR1 SGHRS and CDR2 YFSETQ come from the germline V gene. CDR3 length: 13 residues. The CDR3 DNA sequence: TGCGCCAGCCGCCTAGGGCCCGAGAGTGGCTACACCTTC. Translation: CASRLGPESGYTF. The entire variable domain, with the rest obtained from reference TRBV5-1 and TRBJ1-2, is as follows: KAGVTQTPRYLIKTRGQQVTLSCSPISGHRSVSWYQQTPGQGLQFLFEYFSETQRNKGNFPGRFSGRQFSNSRSEMNVSTLELGDSALYLCASRLGPESGYTFGSGTRLTVV.

This clonotype was found many times. The chain uses TRBV7-9 and TRBJ1-1; TRBD1 agrees at 8 bases. The trim removed 5 bases at V and 4 bases at J, leaving 3 bases unmatched. The length of the CDR3 is 13 residues. Looked up from germline, CDR1 is SEHNR and CDR2 is FQNEAQ (reference sequence). The CDR3 is CASSQDRGTEAFF. CDR3 bases: TGTGCCAGCAGCCAAGACAGGGGCACTGAAGCTTTCTTT. The complete variable domain, with remaining parts taken from reference TRBV7-9 and TRBJ1-1, reads DTGVSQNPRHKITKRGQNVTFRCDPISEHNRLYWYRQTLGQGPEFLTYFQNEAQLEKSRLLSDRFSAERPKGSFSTLEIQRTEQGDSAMYLCASSQDRGTEAFFGQGTRLTVV.

This clonotype was found a few times. The chain uses TRBV5-1 and TRBJ2-7; 12 nucleotides agree with TRBD2. Germline V gives CDR1 SGHRS, CDR2 YFSETQ. The CDR3 is made up of 17 amino acids. V lost 0 bases, J lost 1 base, and 5 bases stayed unmatched. CDR3 coding DNA: TGCGCCAGCAGCTTGGGACTAGCGGGGGCCGGATCCTACGAGCAGTACTTC. Residues: CASSLGLAGAGSYEQYF.

This clonotype was seen a handful of times. This chain links TRBV29-1 with TRBJ2-5; 10 bases fit TRBD1. The length of the CDR3 is 13 residues. V shed 6 bases, J shed 5 bases, and the junction held 6 bases outside the gene matches. Looked up from germline, CDR1 is SQVTM and CDR2 is ANQGSEA. The CDR3 nucleotides are TGCAGCGTCGCGGACAGGGGGAAGGAGACCCAGTACTTC. Translating gives CSVADRGKETQYF.

At least ten counts were recorded for this clonotype. V usage is TRBV5-1 and J usage is TRBJ2-3, with D hard to call. V shed 1 base and J shed 0 bases, with 12 bases lying between them. Germline-derived CDR1 and CDR2 are SGHRS and YFSETQ. This CDR3 comprises 16 residues. CDR3 region: CASSLFASSSTDTQYF. The CDR3 DNA sequence: TGCGCCAGCAGCTTGTTTGCCTCATCTAGCACAGATACGCAGTATTTT. The full variable domain, completed using reference TRBV5-1 and TRBJ2-3, is KAGVTQTPRYLIKTRGQQVTLSCSPISGHRSVSWYQQTPGQGLQFLFEYFSETQRNKGNFPGRFSGRQFSNSRSEMNVSTLELGDSALYLCASSLFASSSTDTQYFGPGTRLTVL.

This clonotype was seen many times. This chain connects TRBV12-3 or TRBV12-4 to TRBJ1-2, with 9 bases fitting TRBD1. V lost 0 bases to trimming and J lost 3 bases; unmatched junction nucleotides: 5. The CDR3 length is 16 residues. In nucleotides, the CDR3 is TGTGCCAGCAGTTTAGCGGGGACAGGGACATACTATGGCTACACCTTC. Translating gives CASSLAGTGTYYGYTF.

The V gene is TRBV11-3, the J gene TRBJ2-7; 7 bases are a match to TRBD2. After removal of 2 bases from V and 0 bases from J, the junction contained 7 bases not matched to a gene. The germline V gene encodes CDR1 SGHNT and CDR2 YENEEA. This CDR3 comprises 16 residues. In DNA, the CDR3 is TGTGCCAGCAGCTTACCCCCCGCGGGAGACTCCTACGAGCAGTACTTC. Protein: CASSLPPAGDSYEQYF.

This clonotype showed up just a few times. The rearrangement links TRBV7-2 to TRBJ2-4; D perhaps matches TRBD1 (8 bases). Per the germline V gene, CDR1 is SGHTA and CDR2 is FQGNSA. The CDR3 totals 14 residues. V dropped 5 bases and J dropped 6 bases, with 14 bases sitting between them. The CDR3 bases are TGTGCCAGCAGCAACAGGGGGGGAGGAAACATTCAGTACTTC. The encoded protein is CASSNRGGGNIQYF.

DNA of the CDR3: TGCAGCGTTGACCCGGGAGTCTATGGCTACACCTTC. Translating it yields CSVDPGVYGYTF. This sequence joins TRBV29-1 and TRBJ1-2, with D uncertain. The CDR3 extends over 12 amino acids. V was clipped by 3 bases and J by 4 bases, with 9 bases between them. Germline CDR1 SQVTM, CDR2 ANQGSEA.

V is TRBV6-2 or TRBV6-3 and J is TRBJ1-2, with 10 bases fitting TRBD1. This CDR3 spans 14 amino acids. Germline CDR1 is MNHEY and CDR2 is SVGEGT. The V gene end was trimmed by 7 bases and the J gene end by 5 bases; junction bases not matched to a gene: 7. CDR3 in DNA: TGTGCCAGCACCGGGGACAGGGGAGCATATGGCTACACCTTC. It translates to CASTGDRGAYGYTF.

The CDR3 DNA reads TGCGCCAGCAGCCAGGGACTGAGCACAGATACGCAGTATTTT. Translated, it gives CASSQGLSTDTQYF. The gene calls are TRBV4-1 and TRBJ2-3, with a possible D match to TRBD2 (6 bases). The V gene lost 3 bases and the J gene lost 0 bases, with 7 bases spanning the gap. The CDR3 spans 14 residues. CDR1 and CDR2 (germline): MGHRA, YSYEKL.

This clonotype appeared many times. CDR3 residues: CASSTARAGGTDTQYF. The CDR3 DNA reads as TGTGCCAGCAGCACCGCTAGGGCCGGTGGGACAGATACGCAGTATTTT. V and J are TRBV5-8 and TRBJ2-3; D is undetermined. This CDR3 contains 16 residues. V was cut by 4 bases and J by 3 bases, with 18 bases left in between. CDR1 is SGHTS and CDR2 is YDEGEE in the germline V gene.

The rearrangement links TRBV10-2 to TRBJ2-1; 8 nucleotides align to TRBD2. There are 14 residues in the CDR3. With 2 bases clipped from V and 7 bases from J, the junction kept 4 bases outside the gene matches. Germline CDR1 and CDR2: WSHSY and SAAADI. The CDR3 DNA sequence: TGCGCCAGCAGTGAGCGACTAGCGTTGAATGAGCAGTTCTTC. Its translation: CASSERLALNEQFF.

J is TRBJ2-1 and V is TRBV4-2; no clear D gene. V gave up 1 base and J gave up 10 bases, with 11 bases separating them. The CDR3 length is 13 residues. Germline lookup yields CDR1 LGHNA and CDR2 YNFKEQ. CDR3 nucleotide sequence: TGTGCCAGCAGCCAAGTCCCTATAACCGAGCAGTTCTTC. It encodes CASSQVPITEQFF.

This clonotype turned up a few times. The V and J genes are TRBV29-1 and TRBJ2-7; D is tentatively TRBD1 or TRBD2 (6 bases each). The CDR3 totals 13 residues. Germline CDR1 is SQVTM and CDR2 is ANQGSEA. Deletions cut 5 bases from V and 5 bases from J, with 16 bases between. The CDR3 spells CSVSGGPGHEQYF. Here the CDR3 DNA reads TGCAGCGTTTCTGGGGGGCCGGGCCACGAGCAGTACTTC.

The chain couples TRBV11-2 to TRBJ2-2, with D perhaps TRBD2 (5 bases). This CDR3 comprises 14 residues. Germline-derived CDR1 and CDR2 are SGHAT and FQNNGV. Trimming stripped 1 base from V and 6 bases from J, with 9 bases between. CDR3 in DNA: TGTGCCAGCAGCTTAGGGACTTCCGCCGGGGAGCTGTTTTTT. This translates into CASSLGTSAGELFF. The variable domain in full, completed from reference TRBV11-2 and TRBJ2-2, reads EAGVAQSPRYKIIEKRQSVAFWCNPISGHATLYWYQQILGQGPKLLIQFQNNGVVDDSQLPKDRFSAERLKGVDSTLKIQPAKLEDSAVYLCASSLGTSAGELFFGEGSRLTVL.

V usage is TRBV5-4 and J usage is TRBJ1-2, with no clear D. CDR1 and CDR2 (germline): SGHNT, YYREEE (reference sequence). With 3 bases removed from V and 4 bases from J, the gap between germline ends came to 7 bases. The CDR3 is 12 amino acids. This CDR3 reads CASSSRSYGYTF. CDR3 DNA: TGTGCCAGCAGCTCGAGATCCTATGGCTACACCTTC. Full variable domain (remainder filled in from reference TRBV5-4 and TRBJ1-2): ETGVTQSPTHLIKTRGQQVTLRCSSQSGHNTVSWYQQALGQGPQFIFQYYREEENGRGNFPPRFSGLQFPNYSSELNVNALELDDSALYLCASSSRSYGYTFGSGTRLTVV.

This clonotype was picked up many times. J is TRBJ2-7 and V is TRBV6-2 or TRBV6-3, with D possibly being TRBD1 (7 bases). The germline gives CDR1 MNHEY, CDR2 SVGEGT. With 4 bases removed from V and 2 bases from J, the gap between germline ends came to 15 bases. The CDR3 length is 15 residues. CDR3 coding DNA: TGTGCCAGCAGTTCTAGACAGGGAGGAACCTACGAGCAGTACTTC. Translation gives CASSSRQGGTYEQYF.

This clonotype was seen repeatedly, ten times or more. The V gene is TRBV2, the J gene TRBJ2-3, with TRBD2 identical over 10 bases. Germline lookup yields CDR1 SNHLY and CDR2 FYNNEI. V lost 5 bases and J lost 0; bases outside the gene matches: 23. The CDR3 is 22 amino acids. In DNA form, the CDR3 reads TGTGCCAGCAGTCGACCTCCTAGCGGGGGAGACCTCTTTACCTCTAGCACAGATACGCAGTATTTT. It specifies CASSRPPSGGDLFTSSTDTQYF.

The table lists this clonotype with a few counts. The J gene is TRBJ2-1, the V gene TRBV2, with D uncertain. The germline V gene has CDR1 SNHLY and CDR2 FYNNEI. This CDR3 contains 13 residues. With 6 bases removed from V and 8 bases from J, the gap between germline ends came to 14 bases. CDR3 residues: CASRLGFVYEQFF. DNA for the CDR3: TGTGCCAGCAGATTGGGATTCGTCTATGAGCAGTTCTTC.

This clonotype was observed many times. This chain joins TRBV19 and TRBJ2-6; D is undetermined. Trimming cost V 5 bases and J 10 bases, with 9 bases left between them. Germline V gene lookup returns CDR1 LNHDA and CDR2 SQIVND (reference sequence). The CDR3 is made up of 12 amino acids. The CDR3 reads CASSPGFNVLTF. The CDR3 coding sequence is TGTGCCAGTAGTCCCGGGTTTAACGTCCTGACTTTC.

The table lists this clonotype with many counts. The rearrangement joins TRBV2 to TRBJ2-7; TRBD1 might be the D (6 bases). Germline lookup yields CDR1 SNHLY and CDR2 FYNNEI. The ends were cut back, 4 bases at V and 3 bases at J, with 10 bases in the middle. The CDR3 totals 13 residues. The CDR3 DNA is TGTGCCAGCAGTGCACAGGGCCGCTACGAGCAGTACTTC. Residues: CASSAQGRYEQYF.

A few counts support this clonotype. The chain recombines TRBV3-1 with TRBJ2-1, with 10 bases fitting TRBD2. Per the germline V gene, CDR1 is LGHDT and CDR2 is YNNKEL (reference sequence). Trimming removed 4 bases from V and 8 bases from J; junction bases left unmatched: 5. This CDR3 region has 14 residues. The CDR3 DNA reads TGTGCCAGCAGCCGGACTAGCGGAAAACATGAGCAGTTCTTC. Encoded protein: CASSRTSGKHEQFF.

V is TRBV4-1 and J is TRBJ2-7, with D unclear. V lost 0 bases and J lost 3, with 15 bases in between. This CDR3 has 16 residues. From germline, CDR1 is MGHRA and CDR2 YSYEKL. CDR3 DNA: TGCGCCAGCAGCCAAGAGTTCCGCCTATCCAACTACGAGCAGTACTTC. Translating it yields CASSQEFRLSNYEQYF.